These 28 T cell receptor beta chains were all obtained from the same sample, sequenced in a study of patients and donors after allogeneic stem cell transplantation. TCRdb reprocessed the RT-PCR reads via MiXCR and lists one record per CDR3 protein. The data show 390,000 or so distinct CDR3 sequences, roughly 16% seen once. The sample comprised blood, either unsorted or a sorted T cell fraction (not recorded which). The receptors stem from a human donor who was either an allogeneic HSCT recipient or a stem cell or donor lymphocyte infusion donor (not recorded which). It is not recorded whose cells these are; they may come from a transplant donor.

At least ten counts were recorded for this clonotype. The chain has TRBV5-1 and TRBJ2-4, with TRBD1 matching over 8 bases. This CDR3 is built from 17 residues. Germline V gives CDR1 SGHRS, CDR2 YFSETQ. Trimming took 4 bases from V and 2 from J; bases not matched to a gene: 11. Here the CDR3 reads CASSRTGRLASKNIQYF. CDR3 DNA sequence: TGCGCCAGCAGCAGGACAGGGCGGTTGGCGTCCAAAAACATTCAGTACTTC.

This clonotype was counted between two and nine times. The V and J genes are TRBV11-3 and TRBJ2-1; D possibly corresponds to TRBD2 (6 bases). Trimming removed 5 bases from V and 8 bases from J, with 13 bases in between. Looked up from germline, CDR1 is SGHNT and CDR2 is YENEEA. The CDR3 spans 13 residues. The CDR3 DNA sequence: TGTGCCAGCAGCCTTCGAGCGGGTCATGAGCAGTTCTTC. Encoded protein: CASSLRAGHEQFF.

This clonotype was counted only a few times. The chain combines TRBV4-3 with TRBJ1-4; 12 bases match TRBD1. This CDR3 comprises 17 residues. Unmatched junction bases numbered 12, after V lost 6 bases and J lost 7 bases. The V gene's germline CDR1 is LGHNA and CDR2 YSLEER. The CDR3, as DNA: TGCGCCAGCAGTCGGGGACAGGGGGCAATTGAAGGTGAAAAACTGTTTTTT. The encoded protein is CASSRGQGAIEGEKLFF.

V is TRBV18 and J is TRBJ1-2; D is uncertain. Germline lookup yields CDR1 KGHSH and CDR2 LQKENI. Trimming stripped 3 bases from V and 2 bases from J, with 13 bases between. The CDR3 consists of 15 residues. DNA of the CDR3: TGTGCCAGCTCACCCCGGACCTTAGGAAACTATGGCTACACCTTC. This sequence encodes CASSPRTLGNYGYTF.

The sample holds a few counts of this clonotype. The chain employs TRBV20-1 and TRBJ2-1, with 12 bases aligning to TRBD2. Germline V gives CDR1 DFQATT, CDR2 SNEGSKA (reference sequence). There are 15 residues in the CDR3. Trimming removed 6 bases from V and 3 bases from J; junction bases left unmatched: 6. The CDR3 loop is CSADKLAGGYNEQFF. DNA for the CDR3: TGCAGTGCCGACAAACTAGCGGGAGGCTACAATGAGCAGTTCTTC.

The genes are TRBV19 and TRBJ2-1; 7 bases map to TRBD1. The CDR3 loop spans 12 amino acids. The J segment lost 10 bases and the V segment lost 5 bases, leaving 5 bases of the junction unmatched. Germline CDR1 reads LNHDA; CDR2 reads SQIVND (reference sequence). The CDR3 sequence: CASSFQDREQFF. CDR3 nucleotide sequence: TGTGCCAGTAGTTTCCAGGACAGGGAGCAGTTCTTC.

This clonotype was detected only a few times. This chain uses TRBV5-1 with TRBJ2-7; TRBD1 aligns across 11 bases. There are 17 residues in the CDR3. Trimming took 4 bases from V and 6 from J; bases not matched to a gene: 15. Germline CDR1 is SGHRS and CDR2 is YFSETQ. CDR3 residues: CASSMGQGVLHCCEQYF. CDR3 coding DNA: TGCGCCAGCAGCATGGGACAGGGGGTCCTACACTGCTGCGAGCAGTACTTC.

This clonotype has a count of ten or more. This chain joins TRBV2 and TRBJ2-7, with D possibly TRBD1 on 5 matching bases. The germline gives CDR1 SNHLY, CDR2 FYNNEI. There are 12 residues in the CDR3. Trimming pared 4 bases from V and 2 bases from J, leaving 6 bases between. CDR3 sequence reads: CASSGQTYEQYF. CDR3 sequence (DNA): TGTGCCAGCAGTGGACAGACCTACGAGCAGTACTTC. Complete variable domain (other parts from reference TRBV2 and TRBJ2-7): EPEVTQTPSHQVTQMGQEVILRCVPISNHLYFYWYRQILGQKVEFLVSFYNNEISEKSEIFDDQFSVERPDGSNFTLKIRSTKLEDSAMYFCASSGQTYEQYFGPGTRLTVT.

The J gene is TRBJ2-3, the V gene TRBV13, with D hard to call. The CDR3 sequence is 15 residues long. Trimming took off 5 bases at V and 5 bases at J, with 17 bases between the two ends. The germline V gene encodes CDR1 PRHDT and CDR2 FYEKMQ (reference sequence). The CDR3 nucleotides are TGTGCCAGCAGCCCGACGGGCCCAGTTAAAGATACGCAGTATTTT. Its translation: CASSPTGPVKDTQYF.

The genes are TRBV7-2 and TRBJ2-5; 11 bases are a match to TRBD2. The junction had 9 bases not matched to a gene; V was cut back by 5 bases and J by 7 bases. Germline V gene lookup returns CDR1 SGHTA and CDR2 FQGNSA. The CDR3 loop spans 15 amino acids. CDR3 amino acids: CASSATSGGTGTQYF. The CDR3 coding sequence is TGTGCCAGCAGCGCAACTAGCGGGGGCACCGGGACCCAGTACTTC.

CDR3 sequence: CASSQFRQAGELFF. In nucleotides, the CDR3 is TGCGCCAGCAGCCAATTTAGACAGGCCGGGGAGCTGTTTTTT. The chain has TRBV4-3 and TRBJ2-2, with a tentative D call TRBD1 (6 bases). The CDR3 loop spans 14 amino acids. CDR1 is LGHNA, CDR2 YSLEER, per germline. V dropped 2 bases and J dropped 6 bases, with 10 bases sitting between them.

This clonotype showed up just a few times. The rearrangement joins TRBV12-3 or TRBV12-4 to TRBJ2-4, with 7 bases lining up with TRBD2. J gave up 4 bases and V 2 bases, and 2 bases lay outside the gene matches. This CDR3 spans 14 amino acids. CDR3 nucleotide sequence: TGTGCCAGCAGTTTATCTAGCGGAAAAAACATTCAGTACTTC. Amino acid sequence: CASSLSSGKNIQYF.

This clonotype was seen many times. The rearrangement joins TRBV7-2 to TRBJ2-2; no reliable D call. This CDR3 has 11 residues. Per the germline V gene, CDR1 is SGHTA and CDR2 is FQGNSA. Trimming removed 8 bases at V and 6 bases at J, with 7 bases between. CDR3 protein: CASQYSGELFF. For the CDR3, the DNA is TGTGCCAGCCAGTATTCCGGGGAGCTGTTTTTT.

The chain carries TRBV11-3 and TRBJ1-2, with 8 nucleotides matching TRBD1. The germline gives CDR1 SGHNT, CDR2 YENEEA. The CDR3 length is 16 residues. The V segment lost 4 bases and the J segment 2 bases; nucleotides outside the gene matches: 9. The CDR3 loop reads CASSSRHGTGNYGYTF. The CDR3 coding sequence is TGTGCCAGCAGCTCTAGACACGGGACAGGAAACTATGGCTACACCTTC.

This clonotype showed up many times. This chain links TRBV4-2 with TRBJ1-5; possible D gene TRBD1, 6 bases. CDR3 length equals 16 residues. Germline V CDR1 and CDR2: LGHNA, YNFKEQ. V was pared by 4 bases and J by 1 base, with 14 bases between. DNA for the CDR3: TGTGCCAGCAGCCCAACTCATGGGGGCAGCAATCAGCCCCAGCATTTT. Translation gives CASSPTHGGSNQPQHF.

The rearrangement uses TRBV6-2 or TRBV6-3 and TRBJ1-5; D might be TRBD1 (5 bases). The CDR3 extends over 14 amino acids. Trimming removed 0 bases at V and 4 bases at J, with 7 bases between. Per the germline V gene, CDR1 is MNHEY and CDR2 is SVGEGT. This CDR3 is CASSYSWGNQPQHF. CDR3 nucleotide sequence: TGTGCCAGCAGTTACTCGTGGGGGAATCAGCCCCAGCATTTT.

The chain recombines TRBV3-1 with TRBJ2-2, with D maybe TRBD2 (5 bases). The CDR3 totals 16 residues. Germline V lookup: CDR1 LGHDT, CDR2 YNNKEL (reference sequence). V was clipped by 1 base and J by 3 bases, with 12 bases between them. DNA of the CDR3: TGTGCCAGCAGCCAAGGAGGGCCATACCACACCGGGGAGCTGTTTTTT. Its protein is CASSQGGPYHTGELFF.

This clonotype was recorded a few times. The chain recombines TRBV7-2 with TRBJ1-3; D is unclear. Germline V lookup: CDR1 SGHTA, CDR2 FQGNSA. V dropped 3 bases and J dropped 2 bases, with 8 bases sitting between them. The CDR3 loop spans 14 amino acids. In DNA form, the CDR3 reads TGTGCCAGCAGCTTCACCTCTCCTGGAAACACCATATATTTT. This codes for CASSFTSPGNTIYF.

The chain combines TRBV20-1 with TRBJ1-1; D is unclear. Trimming took 3 bases from V and 0 from J, leaving 11 bases between them. Germline V gene sequence: CDR1 DFQATT, CDR2 SNEGSKA (reference sequence). The CDR3 spans 14 residues. The CDR3 sequence: CSARVQTMNTEAFF. The DNA of the CDR3 is TGCAGTGCTAGGGTACAGACCATGAACACTGAAGCTTTCTTT.

There are many counts of this clonotype. The CDR3 nucleotides are TGTGCCACCAGCAGAGGAGAGCGACTGAGGGAGCAGTACTTC. Amino acid sequence: CATSRGERLREQYF. The chain links TRBV15 to TRBJ2-7, with D uncertain. The CDR3 is made up of 14 amino acids. Trimming left V 1 base short and J 7 bases short, with 14 bases between. Germline V gene lookup returns CDR1 LNHNV and CDR2 YYDKDF (reference sequence).

The rearrangement links TRBV6-5 to TRBJ2-1; 7 bases match TRBD2. The ends lost 4 bases at V and 7 bases at J; junction bases unmatched: 10. Germline V gene sequence: CDR1 MNHEY, CDR2 SVGAGI. The CDR3 is made up of 15 amino acids. For the CDR3, the DNA is TGTGCCAGCAGTTCGAGCGGGACCCGTTTAAATGAGCAGTTCTTC. Translated, it gives CASSSSGTRLNEQFF.

V gene TRBV10-3 combines with J gene TRBJ2-2; unclear D gene. Trimming left V 6 bases short and J 2 bases short, with 7 bases between. The CDR3 has 13 residues. Germline CDR1 ENHRY, CDR2 SYGVKD. Here the CDR3 DNA reads TGTGCCATCAGCGGATTCAACACCGGGGAGCTGTTTTTT. Residues: CAISGFNTGELFF.

With respect to this clonotype: Likely a read error: the CDR3 ends without its conserved phenylalanine or tryptophan. The V call is TRBV4-1, the J call TRBJ1-1; D remains ambiguous. The V end was cut by 4 bases, the J end by 3 bases, with 18 bases between. Per the germline V gene, CDR1 is MGHRA and CDR2 is YSYEKL. The CDR3 consists of 16 residues. CDR3 nucleotide sequence: TGCGCCAGCAGCCCCTGGGCAGGCCAGGAGGACACTGAAGCTTTCTTA. Translating it yields CASSPWAGQEDTEAFL.

This clonotype was counted between two and nine times. This chain uses TRBV7-9 with TRBJ2-3, with TRBD2 matching 12 bases. Germline V gene sequence: CDR1 SEHNR, CDR2 FQNEAQ (reference sequence). V shed 1 base, J shed 6 bases, and the junction held 5 bases outside the gene matches. This CDR3 region has 16 residues. The CDR3 protein is CASSLGLAGEVDTQYF. The CDR3 coding sequence is TGTGCCAGCAGCTTAGGACTAGCGGGAGAGGTGGATACGCAGTATTTT.

This clonotype was counted only a few times. The chain couples TRBV30 to TRBJ2-7, with 10 bases lining up with TRBD1. The CDR3 covers 16 residues. V lost 0 bases, J lost 0 bases, and 5 bases stayed unmatched. Per the germline V gene, CDR1 is GTSNPN and CDR2 is SVGIG (reference sequence). DNA for the CDR3: TGTGCCTGGAGTGTATGGGGACAGGGGATCTCCTACGAGCAGTACTTC. Amino acids: CAWSVWGQGISYEQYF.

This clonotype came up a few times. This chain links TRBV28 with TRBJ1-4; a weak D match, TRBD1 (6 bases). V lost 6 bases and J lost 4, with 15 bases in between. Germline lookup yields CDR1 MDHEN and CDR2 SYDVKM. The CDR3 covers 15 residues. For the CDR3, the DNA is TGTGCCAGCAGCCCACAACAGGGAGGTAATGAAAAACTGTTTTTT. Encoded protein: CASSPQQGGNEKLFF. The full variable domain, in which reference TRBV28 and TRBJ1-4 provide the parts outside the CDR3, is DVKVTQSSRYLVKRTGEKVFLECVQDMDHENMFWYRQDPGLGLRLIYFSYDVKMKEKGDIPEGYSVSREKKERFSLILESASTNQTSMYLCASSPQQGGNEKLFFGSGTQLSVL.

This clonotype was counted ten times or more. This chain uses TRBV20-1 with TRBJ2-7, with D hard to call. V was pared by 2 bases and J by 2 bases, with 10 bases between. The germline CDR1 and CDR2 sequences are DFQATT and SNEGSKA (reference sequence). The CDR3 runs to 13 residues. CDR3 in DNA: TGCAGTGCTAGACATGACGGACCCTACGAGCAGTACTTC. The encoded protein is CSARHDGPYEQYF.

The rearrangement links TRBV14 to TRBJ2-1; no reliable D call. Germline V CDR1 and CDR2: SGHDN, FVKESK. Trimming shortened V by 4 bases and J by 9 bases, and 10 bases separated the two germline ends. This CDR3 is built from 12 residues. In DNA form, the CDR3 reads TGTGCCAGCAGCCGCCCGGAAACTGAGCAGTTCTTC. Amino acid sequence: CASSRPETEQFF.